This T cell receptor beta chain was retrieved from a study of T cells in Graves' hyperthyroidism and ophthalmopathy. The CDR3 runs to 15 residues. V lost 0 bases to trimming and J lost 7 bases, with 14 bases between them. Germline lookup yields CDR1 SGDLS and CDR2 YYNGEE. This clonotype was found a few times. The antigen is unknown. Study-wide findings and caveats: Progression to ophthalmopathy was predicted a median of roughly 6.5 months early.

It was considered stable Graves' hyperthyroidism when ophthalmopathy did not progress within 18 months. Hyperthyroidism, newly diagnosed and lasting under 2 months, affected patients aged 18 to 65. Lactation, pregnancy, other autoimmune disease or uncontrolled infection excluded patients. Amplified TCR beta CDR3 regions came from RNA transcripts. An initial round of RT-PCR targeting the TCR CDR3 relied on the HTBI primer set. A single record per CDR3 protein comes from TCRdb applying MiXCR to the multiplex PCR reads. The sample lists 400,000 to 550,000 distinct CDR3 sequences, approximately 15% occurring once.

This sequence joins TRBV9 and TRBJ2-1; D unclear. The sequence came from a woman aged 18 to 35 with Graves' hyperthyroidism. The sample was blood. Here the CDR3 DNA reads TGTGCCAGCAGCGTAGGGGTCCAGACGGCTAATGAGCAGTTCTTC. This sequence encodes CASSVGVQTANEQFF.